Below are 6 T cell receptor beta chains sequenced from a single sample in a study of shared clonotypes between healthy human individuals. TCRdb keeps only in-frame clones here, not all; method: immunoSEQ multiplex PCR. The sample records just over 2,000,000 clones, 90% to 95% being singletons. The source material was naive CD4+ T cells sorted from blood. Subset noted: CD45RA+ positively selected. These receptors were collected from a man between 18 and 35 years old in good health.

CDR3 amino acids: CASSSPRVSEQYF. As DNA, the CDR3 is TGTGCCAGCAGTTCTCCTCGGGTCTCCGAGCAGTACTTC. This chain joins TRBV6-5 and TRBJ2-7; D gene unclear. V lost 4 bases and J 6 bases, leaving 13 bases between the germline ends. Germline CDR1 reads MNHEY; CDR2 reads SVGAGI. This CDR3 has 13 amino acids.

On this clone: One end of the junction does not line up with germline, which may come from a read error. This chain connects TRBV27 to TRBJ1-4; the D gene is possibly TRBD1 (6 bases). The germline CDR1 and CDR2 sequences are MNHEY and SMNVEV (reference sequence). The CDR3 runs 16 residues. The CDR3 bases are TGTGCCAGCAGCACTTCGGGGGCGTCACCGAATGGAAAACTGTTTTTT. This codes for CASSTSGASPNGKLFF.

This clone occurred once. The chain is built from TRBV29-1 and TRBJ2-5; the D call may be TRBD1 or TRBD2 (5 bases each). V dropped 6 bases and J dropped 2 bases, with 19 bases sitting between them. Germline loops: CDR1 SQVTM, CDR2 ANQGSEA. This CDR3 region has 15 residues. Here the CDR3 DNA reads TGCAGCGTGCGATGGGACGCCGGTGGACAAGAGACCCAGTACTTC. Translated, it gives CSVRWDAGGQETQYF.

CDR3 loop: CASSLVSAVPGELFF. The CDR3 DNA reads as TGTGCCAGCAGCTTAGTTTCTGCGGTCCCCGGGGAGCTGTTTTTT. The chain employs TRBV7-2 and TRBJ2-2, with D unclear. CDR1 is SGHTA and CDR2 is FQGNSA in the germline V gene. This CDR3 is 15 amino acids long. V was trimmed by 1 base and J by 6 bases, leaving 12 bases between them. Drawing the rest from reference TRBV7-2 and TRBJ2-2, the complete variable domain is GAGVSQSPSNKVTEKGKDVELRCDPISGHTALYWYRQSLGQGLEFLIYFQGNSAPDKSGLPSDRFSAERTGGSVSTLTIQRTQQEDSAVYLCASSLVSAVPGELFFGEGSRLTVL.

The chain has TRBV19 and TRBJ1-6, with a tentative D call TRBD1 (5 bases). The ends were cut back, 3 bases at V and 7 bases at J, with 13 bases in the middle. CDR1 is LNHDA, CDR2 SQIVND, per germline (reference sequence). There are 15 residues in the CDR3. The CDR3 sequence is CASSMGVSGNSPLHF. CDR3 coding DNA: TGTGCCAGTAGTATGGGGGTCTCGGGAAATTCACCCCTCCACTTT.

V usage is TRBV6-1 and J usage is TRBJ2-5, with 8 bases that match TRBD1. Germline V gives CDR1 MNHNS, CDR2 SASEGT. After removal of 7 bases from V and 3 bases from J, the junction contained 7 bases not matched to a gene. This CDR3 has 14 amino acids. The CDR3 DNA reads as TGTGCCAGCACCATGGACAGGGAAGAAGAGACCCAGTACTTC. Residues: CASTMDREEETQYF.